The 25 T cell receptor beta chains in this list originate from one sample, sequenced in a study of T cells in localized non-small cell lung cancer. Sequenced by immunoSEQ multiplex PCR; TCRdb stores in-frame clones only, minus some. The table includes around 1,800 clones, 24% detected once. The sequencing used normal lung tissue next to the tumor, collected before any cancer treatment. The receptor source for this set is a male donor older than 55 with stage II squamous cell lung carcinoma.

This clone was observed a handful of times. J is TRBJ2-7 and V is TRBV18; no definite D call. The CDR3 consists of 14 residues. CDR1 is KGHSH, CDR2 LQKENI, per germline. Between the trimmed V and J ends, which lost 2 bases and 6 bases, there was a span of 14 bases. The CDR3 DNA is TGTGCCAGCTCACCAGGGATGAGTTCGACCGAGCAGTACTTC. Its translation is CASSPGMSSTEQYF. The entire variable domain, with the rest obtained from reference TRBV18 and TRBJ2-7, is as follows: NAGVMQNPRHLVRRRGQEARLRCSPMKGHSHVYWYRQLPEEGLKFMVYLQKENIIDESGMPKERFSAEFPKEGPSILRIQQVVRGDSAAYFCASSPGMSSTEQYFGPGTRLTVT.

This clone has a handful of counts. The J gene is TRBJ1-1, the V gene TRBV6-1, with TRBD1 matching 7 bases. After removal of 1 base from V and 0 bases from J, the junction contained 11 bases not matched to a gene. The germline V gene encodes CDR1 MNHNS and CDR2 SASEGT. This CDR3 spans 18 amino acids. The CDR3 DNA reads TGTGCCAGCAGTGAAGGACATCGCCCAACAGGGGTGAACACTGAAGCTTTCTTT. Its protein product is CASSEGHRPTGVNTEAFF.

The chain recombines TRBV5-1 with TRBJ1-4, with TRBD1 as a possible D gene (5 bases). In germline, CDR1 is SGHRS, CDR2 YFSETQ. The CDR3 totals 15 residues. The V end lost 6 bases, the J end lost 4 bases, and 16 bases lay between the germline ends. The CDR3 protein is CASTPQGLVNEKLFF. The CDR3 nucleotides read TGCGCCAGCACACCCCAGGGACTAGTTAATGAAAAACTGTTTTTT.

This clone turned up a few times. The rearrangement uses TRBV11-3 and TRBJ1-1; D is undetermined. Germline V gene sequence: CDR1 SGHNT, CDR2 YENEEA. The CDR3 is 14 amino acids. Trimming cost V 5 bases and J 6 bases, with 16 bases left between them. CDR3 in amino acids: CASSPRAVNPEAFF. The CDR3 DNA reads as TGTGCCAGCAGCCCACGAGCCGTTAACCCTGAAGCTTTCTTT.

A single count supports this clone. The V call is TRBV19, the J call TRBJ1-2, with 7 nucleotides matching TRBD1. V lost 5 bases to trimming and J lost 0 bases; unmatched junction nucleotides: 6. The CDR3 covers 15 residues. Per germline, CDR1 LNHDA and CDR2 SQIVND (reference sequence). The CDR3 DNA follows: TGTGCCAGTAGTCTTCAGGGGGACACTAACTATGGCTACACCTTC. Amino acid sequence: CASSLQGDTNYGYTF.

The chain is built from TRBV7-6 and TRBJ2-5; D gene uncertain. This CDR3 region has 16 residues. Germline V lookup: CDR1 SGHVS, CDR2 FNYEAQ. V lost 3 bases and J 2 bases, leaving 16 bases between the germline ends. CDR3 sequence reads: CASSLVLQAAQETQYF. CDR3 DNA sequence: TGTGCCAGCAGCTTGGTGCTGCAGGCCGCTCAAGAGACCCAGTACTTC. The full variable domain, completed using reference TRBV7-6 and TRBJ2-5, is GAGVSQSPRYKVTKRGQDVALRCDPISGHVSLYWYRQALGQGPEFLTYFNYEAQQDKSGLPNDRFSAERPEGSISTLTIQRTEQRDSAMYRCASSLVLQAAQETQYFGPGTRLLVL.

V and J are TRBV7-7 and TRBJ1-4; D perhaps matches TRBD1 (6 bases). The CDR3 contains 16 residues. Trimming left V 1 base short and J 8 bases short, with 17 bases between. Germline V gives CDR1 SSHAT, CDR2 FNYEAQ (reference sequence). CDR3 nucleotide sequence: TGTGCCAGCAGCTTAGAAGGACGCCTGGGGGGCGAAAAACTGTTTTTT. The encoded protein is CASSLEGRLGGEKLFF.

The chain joins TRBV6-8 to TRBJ1-1; 7 positions match TRBD1. The ends lost 6 bases at V and 3 bases at J; junction bases unmatched: 13. This CDR3 contains 16 residues. The germline V gene encodes CDR1 MNHGY and CDR2 SAAAGT. The CDR3 loop reads CASRDPAAGGDTEAFF. As DNA, the CDR3 is TGTGCCAGCAGGGACCCGGCGGCAGGGGGGGACACTGAAGCTTTCTTT.

This clone was counted between two and nine times. J is TRBJ1-3 and V is TRBV11-3, with D perhaps TRBD1 (6 bases). The V gene's germline CDR1 is SGHNT and CDR2 YENEEA. The length of the CDR3 is 15 residues. The ends were cut back, 3 bases at V and 2 bases at J, with 11 bases in the middle. The CDR3: CASSLGAGPGNTIYF. In DNA, the CDR3 is TGTGCCAGCAGCTTGGGGGCAGGACCTGGAAACACCATATATTTT. Drawing the rest from reference TRBV11-3 and TRBJ1-3, the complete variable domain is EAGVVQSPRYKIIEKKQPVAFWCNPISGHNTLYWYLQNLGQGPELLIRYENEEAVDDSQLPKDRFSAERLKGVDSTLKIQPAELGDSAVYLCASSLGAGPGNTIYFGEGSWLTVV.

J is TRBJ1-4 and V is TRBV11-1; 7 positions match TRBD1. From germline, CDR1 is SGHAT and CDR2 FQDESV (reference sequence). This CDR3 has 15 residues. V dropped 8 bases and J dropped 8; count of bases not matched to a gene: 14. The CDR3 region has the DNA TGTGCCAGCGGGAGGACCAGACAGGGACAAGAAAAACTGTTTTTT. Protein product: CASGRTRQGQEKLFF.

Sample share makes this clone medium-sized. The chain employs TRBV9 and TRBJ1-1, with 11 bases that match TRBD1. This CDR3 is 16 amino acids long. V lost 4 bases to trimming and J lost 1 base; unmatched junction nucleotides: 6. Germline lookup yields CDR1 SGDLS and CDR2 YYNGEE. In nucleotides, the CDR3 is TGTGCCAGCAGCTTTTGGGACAGGGGGGCGAACACTGAAGCTTTCTTT. Residues: CASSFWDRGANTEAFF.

The chain links TRBV28 to TRBJ2-7; 7 bases are shared with TRBD2. The CDR3 extends over 12 amino acids. Germline values: CDR1 MDHEN, CDR2 SYDVKM. J gave up 4 bases and V 7 bases, and 4 bases lay outside the gene matches. Here the CDR3 DNA reads TGTGCCAGCAAATTGGGGGGGTACGAGCAGTACTTC. Its translation is CASKLGGYEQYF.

This clone was recorded a few times. The chain combines TRBV9 with TRBJ1-2; 9 positions match TRBD1. The CDR3 consists of 15 residues. The germline V gene has CDR1 SGDLS and CDR2 YYNGEE. Germline trimming cut 3 bases from V and 8 bases from J; bases unmatched to any gene: 11. The CDR3 nucleotides read TGTGCCAGCAGCGGAGGGACAGGGCCAGGGAAGGGCTACACCTTC. It is translated as CASSGGTGPGKGYTF.

V is TRBV11-3 and J is TRBJ2-3; TRBD2 matches 7 bases. The CDR3 has 15 residues. Germline lookup yields CDR1 SGHNT and CDR2 YENEEA. V was clipped by 5 bases and J by 2 bases; unmatched bases: 7. The CDR3 loop reads CASSRNRGDTDTQYF. CDR3 coding DNA: TGTGCCAGCAGCCGGAACCGGGGGGACACAGATACGCAGTATTTT.

This chain links TRBV6-8 with TRBJ1-5; 10 bases line up with TRBD1. J lost 3 bases, V lost 4 bases, and 6 bases had no gene match. The CDR3 extends over 16 amino acids. Germline V lookup: CDR1 MNHGY, CDR2 SAAAGT. In DNA, the CDR3 is TGTGCCAGCAGTTCCAGGACAGGGGGGAACAATCAGCCCCAGCATTTT. Its protein product is CASSSRTGGNNQPQHF.

Only one count was recorded for this clone. The chain is built from TRBV29-1 and TRBJ1-1; TRBD1 agrees at 7 bases. CDR1 is SQVTM and CDR2 is ANQGSEA in the germline V gene. The CDR3 contains 13 residues. After removal of 3 bases from V and 2 bases from J, the junction contained 3 bases not matched to a gene. DNA for the CDR3: TGCAGCGTTGAGGGGACAGTTAACACTGAAGCTTTCTTT. Translation gives CSVEGTVNTEAFF. Based on the CDR3 plus reference TRBV29-1 and TRBJ1-1, the full variable domain is SAVISQKPSRDICQRGTSLTIQCQVDSQVTMMFWYRQQPGQSLTLIATANQGSEATYESGFVIDKFPISRPNLTFSTLTVSNMSPEDSSIYLCSVEGTVNTEAFFGQGTRLTVV.

The table lists this clone with a few counts. The chain employs TRBV29-1 and TRBJ2-1; TRBD2 matches 14 bases. The CDR3 loop spans 18 amino acids. After removal of 4 bases from V and 8 bases from J, the junction contained 16 bases not matched to a gene. Germline CDR1 reads SQVTM; CDR2 reads ANQGSEA. CDR3 sequence: CSVVGPLTSGRAGDEQFF. The CDR3 region has the DNA TGCAGCGTTGTCGGTCCTTTGACTAGCGGGAGGGCCGGAGATGAGCAGTTCTTC.

This clone came up a few times. The chain uses TRBV9 and TRBJ2-2; 7 bases fit TRBD2. CDR3 length: 15 amino acids. The V gene's germline CDR1 is SGDLS and CDR2 YYNGEE. V lost 5 bases and J lost 2; bases outside the gene matches: 6. In DNA form, the CDR3 reads TGTGCCAGCAGTGGCCTAGCGGTCAACACCGGGGAGCTGTTTTTT. It encodes CASSGLAVNTGELFF.

The chain employs TRBV6-8 and TRBJ1-6; TRBD1 agrees at 10 bases. Germline loops: CDR1 MNHGY, CDR2 SAAAGT. The CDR3 runs to 18 residues. V shed 0 bases and J 9 bases; nucleotides not matched to a gene: 11. The CDR3 reads CASSYSTPDRGSSSPLHF. For the CDR3, the DNA is TGTGCCAGCAGTTACTCAACTCCGGACAGGGGGTCGAGTTCACCCCTCCACTTT.

The chain links TRBV5-1 to TRBJ1-5; D uncertain. The V end lost 0 bases, the J end lost 0 bases, and 4 bases lay between the germline ends. The CDR3 runs 14 residues. Germline CDR1 reads SGHRS; CDR2 reads YFSETQ. The CDR3 loop reads CASSLDGSNQPQHF. CDR3 sequence (DNA): TGCGCCAGCAGCTTGGATGGTAGCAATCAGCCCCAGCATTTT. Complete variable domain (other parts from reference TRBV5-1 and TRBJ1-5): KAGVTQTPRYLIKTRGQQVTLSCSPISGHRSVSWYQQTPGQGLQFLFEYFSETQRNKGNFPGRFSGRQFSNSRSEMNVSTLELGDSALYLCASSLDGSNQPQHFGDGTRLSIL.

The genes are TRBV5-1 and TRBJ1-5, with TRBD1 matching 7 bases. CDR1 is SGHRS, CDR2 YFSETQ, per germline. The CDR3 loop spans 17 amino acids. Trimming removed 0 bases from V and 5 bases from J; junction bases left unmatched: 11. The CDR3 loop is CASSLEGTTGTHQPQHF. The CDR3, as DNA: TGCGCCAGCAGCTTGGAAGGTACGACAGGGACCCATCAGCCCCAGCATTTT.

By sample share, this clone is large. The chain carries TRBV6-8 and TRBJ2-7; 7 nucleotides align to TRBD2. CDR3 size: 14 residues. J gave up 2 bases and V 5 bases, and 6 bases lay outside the gene matches. The V gene's germline CDR1 is MNHGY and CDR2 SAAAGT. The DNA for the CDR3 is TGTGCCAGCAGTGTCTCTAGCGGAACCTACGAGCAGTACTTC. This codes for CASSVSSGTYEQYF.

As DNA, the CDR3 is TGTGCCAGCTCACCGCTTCTTAACACTGAAGCTTTCTTT. This gives the protein CASSPLLNTEAFF. This sequence joins TRBV18 and TRBJ1-1; D call uncertain. V was clipped by 3 bases and J by 2 bases, with 7 bases between them. The CDR3 has 13 residues. Germline-derived CDR1 and CDR2 are KGHSH and LQKENI.

The chain has TRBV30 and TRBJ2-3, with 8 bases that match TRBD2. The V gene's germline CDR1 is GTSNPN and CDR2 SVGIG (reference sequence). The CDR3 contains 14 residues. J was trimmed by 9 bases and V by 2 bases; bases with no gene match: 10. CDR3 amino acids: CAWSPSGLSATQYF. CDR3 nucleotide sequence: TGTGCCTGGAGTCCTAGCGGGCTCTCAGCAACGCAGTATTTT.

The chain employs TRBV18 and TRBJ2-7, with TRBD1 as a possible D gene (5 bases). V lost 6 bases and J 2 bases, leaving 11 bases between the germline ends. CDR1 KGHSH and CDR2 LQKENI come from the germline V gene. This CDR3 comprises 13 residues. The CDR3 loop reads CASSVGRAYEQYF. The CDR3 nucleotides are TGTGCCAGCTCCGTGGGCAGGGCCTACGAGCAGTACTTC.